Below, 28 T cell receptor beta chains from the same sample are listed, as sequenced in a study of blood T cell repertoires in COVID-19 (TCRdb year 2020). Receptor libraries were prepared by the immunoSEQ multiplex PCR assay. The clones in this table, taken by TCRdb from immuneACCESS, are in-frame only. Not every clone is retained; where verified, under half of the shortfall comes from an unresolved V gene, and the cause of the rest is unknown. This sample gives fewer than 90,000 clones in total; roughly nine tenths of them show up just once. The ten most abundant clones make up over 12% of the sample. Sequences were obtained from peripheral blood. These receptors were taken from a male donor with acute or convalescent COVID-19.

CDR3 sequence (DNA): TGTGCCAGCAGTTTAAAAGGACAGGGGGCTATTTATGGCTACACCTTC. Amino acid sequence: CASSLKGQGAIYGYTF. This sequence joins TRBV27 and TRBJ1-2, with TRBD1 identical over 11 bases. J lost 5 bases, V lost 2 bases, and 7 bases had no gene match. The CDR3 is 16 residues long. Germline V gives CDR1 MNHEY, CDR2 SMNVEV (reference sequence).

The chain is built from TRBV18 and TRBJ1-2; the D is unclear. Deletions cut 1 base from V and 8 bases from J, with 14 bases between. Germline V gene sequence: CDR1 KGHSH, CDR2 LQKENI. This CDR3 is 14 amino acids long. The CDR3 loop reads CASSPRDAAEGYTF. CDR3 DNA sequence: TGTGCCAGCTCACCACGAGACGCAGCGGAGGGCTACACCTTC. The full variable domain, rest sourced from reference TRBV18 and TRBJ1-2, is NAGVMQNPRHLVRRRGQEARLRCSPMKGHSHVYWYRQLPEEGLKFMVYLQKENIIDESGMPKERFSAEFPKEGPSILRIQQVVRGDSAAYFCASSPRDAAEGYTFGSGTRLTVV.

The chain couples TRBV5-6 to TRBJ2-4; tentatively, D is TRBD1 (6 bases). The germline CDR1 and CDR2 sequences are SGHDT and YYEEEE. CDR3 size: 13 residues. V gave up 6 bases and J gave up 8 bases, with 15 bases separating them. The CDR3 DNA reads TGTGCCAGCACCGTTGACAGGAACGACATTCAGTACTTC. Encoded protein: CASTVDRNDIQYF.

The V call is TRBV4-1, the J call TRBJ1-1; 7 nucleotides match TRBD1. This CDR3 contains 17 residues. J was trimmed by 3 bases and V by 0 bases; bases with no gene match: 10. Germline-derived CDR1 and CDR2 are MGHRA and YSYEKL. In DNA, the CDR3 is TGCGCCAGCAGCCAAGATCCAGCCAGGGGGATTTACACTGAAGCTTTCTTT. Protein sequence: CASSQDPARGIYTEAFF.

The CDR3 nucleotides are TGTGCCATCAGTGAGTCGACAGGGCTCGAAAAACTGTTTTTT. This codes for CAISESTGLEKLFF. The chain carries TRBV10-3 and TRBJ1-4; 7 positions agree with TRBD1. Per germline, CDR1 ENHRY and CDR2 SYGVKD. Trimming took 0 bases from V and 8 from J; bases not matched to a gene: 3. The CDR3 is 14 amino acids.

The chain links TRBV9 to TRBJ1-4, with 7 positions matching TRBD1. Germline CDR1 SGDLS, CDR2 YYNGEE. The CDR3 is 13 residues long. V shed 2 bases and J 7 bases; nucleotides not matched to a gene: 2. This CDR3 reads CASSVGTAEKLFF. DNA of the CDR3: TGTGCCAGCAGCGTCGGGACAGCTGAAAAACTGTTTTTT.

The chain couples TRBV24-1 to TRBJ1-2, with 10 bases that match TRBD1. With 4 bases clipped from V and 8 bases from J, the junction kept 9 bases outside the gene matches. The CDR3 has 15 amino acids. Germline V gene sequence: CDR1 KGHDR, CDR2 SFDVKD. CDR3 bases: TGTGCCACCAGTGAGGGGTCCGGGACAGGGGTCGGCTACACCTTC. Protein: CATSEGSGTGVGYTF.

In the case of this clone: One end of the junction does not line up with germline, which may come from a read error. The chain employs TRBV2 and TRBJ2-1; TRBD2 matches 10 bases. The CDR3 length is 15 residues. Germline V gives CDR1 SNHLY, CDR2 FYNNEI. CDR3 nucleotide sequence: TGTGCCAGCAGTTCCAGCGGGGGGGGCTACGATGAGCAGTTCTTC. It specifies CASSSSGGGYDEQFF. Full variable domain (rest looked up from reference TRBV2 and TRBJ2-1): EPEVTQTPSHQVTQMGQEVILRCVPISNHLYFYWYRQILGQKVEFLVSFYNNEISEKSEIFDDQFSVERPDGSNFTLKIRSTKLEDSAMYFCASSSSGGGYDEQFFGPGTRLTVL.

The V call is TRBV7-8, the J call TRBJ1-2; D call uncertain. This CDR3 is 13 amino acids long. The germline V and J ends were trimmed by 5 bases and 3 bases, with 10 bases remaining between them. Germline CDR1 SGHVS, CDR2 FQNEAQ. The CDR3 coding sequence is TGTGCCAGCAGCCGACGGAGGGACTATGGCTACACCTTC. Translation: CASSRRRDYGYTF.

V gene TRBV28 combines with J gene TRBJ1-2; tentative D call: TRBD1 (5 bases). Germline values: CDR1 MDHEN, CDR2 SYDVKM. This CDR3 comprises 14 residues. The V gene lost 4 bases and the J gene lost 2 bases, with 11 bases spanning the gap. CDR3 bases: TGTGCCAGCAGTTCCCCTGGGGGGAACTATGGCTACACCTTC. Encoded protein: CASSSPGGNYGYTF.

In DNA form, the CDR3 reads TGTGCCAGCAGCTTCTACGTAGGGACAGCCCGGGATCAGCCCCAGCATTTT. This encodes CASSFYVGTARDQPQHF. The chain is built from TRBV7-9 and TRBJ1-5; 7 bases match TRBD1. The CDR3 consists of 17 residues. V lost 3 bases, J lost 5 bases, and 13 bases stayed unmatched. The germline CDR1 and CDR2 sequences are SEHNR and FQNEAQ (reference sequence).

This rearrangement joins TRBV6-5 to TRBJ2-5; 9 bases match TRBD2. Germline CDR1 MNHEY, CDR2 SVGAGI. This CDR3 comprises 13 residues. V shed 10 bases and J 5 bases; nucleotides not matched to a gene: 8. This CDR3 reads CATRSGGQETQYF. In DNA form, the CDR3 reads TGTGCCACCCGAAGCGGGGGGCAGGAGACCCAGTACTTC.

This chain connects TRBV28 to TRBJ1-2; 10 bases match TRBD1. Germline loops: CDR1 MDHEN, CDR2 SYDVKM. The CDR3 extends over 15 amino acids. V dropped 3 bases and J dropped 8; count of bases not matched to a gene: 9. For the CDR3, the DNA is TGTGCCAGCAGTTTCTCCGGGACAGGGGTAAGAGGCTACACCTTC. Translated, it gives CASSFSGTGVRGYTF.

This chain joins TRBV3-1 (or the pseudogene TRBV3-2) and TRBJ1-6; 8 nucleotides line up with TRBD1. CDR3 length: 15 amino acids. J was trimmed by 7 bases and V by 2 bases; bases with no gene match: 4. Germline CDR1 LGHDT, CDR2 YNNKEL (reference sequence). The CDR3 sequence: CASSQPGQVNSPLHF. The CDR3 DNA reads as TGTGCCAGCAGCCAACCGGGACAGGTGAATTCACCCCTCCACTTT.

The genes are TRBV28 and TRBJ2-3; 8 nucleotides agree with TRBD2. V was pared by 3 bases and J by 5 bases, with 7 bases of the junction left unmatched. The CDR3 has 15 amino acids. Germline V gene lookup returns CDR1 MDHEN and CDR2 SYDVKM. The CDR3 protein is CASSFPGGLVDTQYF. For the CDR3, the DNA is TGTGCCAGCAGTTTCCCGGGGGGGCTTGTAGATACGCAGTATTTT.

As for this clone: The same CDR3 also results from other DNA sequences found in this sample. The J gene is TRBJ1-1, the V gene TRBV30, with 8 bases lining up with TRBD1. Per the germline V gene, CDR1 is GTSNPN and CDR2 is SVGIG (reference sequence). The CDR3 extends over 14 amino acids. The J segment lost 0 bases and the V segment lost 2 bases, leaving 2 bases of the junction unmatched. CDR3 residues: CAWSRTGLNTEAFF. The CDR3 DNA reads TGTGCCTGGAGTCGGACAGGGCTGAACACTGAAGCTTTCTTT.

The rearrangement uses TRBV19 and TRBJ2-3; 7 positions agree with TRBD2. The V gene end was trimmed by 1 base and the J gene end by 4 bases; junction bases not matched to a gene: 5. The length of the CDR3 is 15 residues. Germline-derived CDR1 and CDR2 are LNHDA and SQIVND (reference sequence). The CDR3 coding sequence is TGTGCCAGTAGTATAGGAGGCGGGAGTGCAGATACGCAGTATTTT. Residues: CASSIGGGSADTQYF.

V and J are TRBV27 and TRBJ1-1; D is unresolved. V was trimmed by 5 bases and J by 4 bases, leaving 5 bases between them. CDR1 MNHEY and CDR2 SMNVEV come from the germline V gene (reference sequence). This CDR3 is built from 11 residues. CDR3 sequence (DNA): TGTGCCAGCAGTAGAGGCACTGAAGCTTTCTTT. Its translation is CASSRGTEAFF.

CDR3 protein: CAWSHRQGWQPQHF. The CDR3 coding sequence is TGTGCCTGGAGTCATAGACAGGGATGGCAGCCCCAGCATTTT. This rearrangement joins TRBV30 to TRBJ1-5, with 7 bases matching TRBD1. CDR3 length: 14 amino acids. Germline V gene lookup returns CDR1 GTSNPN and CDR2 SVGIG (reference sequence). J lost 7 bases, V lost 2 bases, and 8 bases had no gene match.

The chain has TRBV19 and TRBJ2-5, with 7 nucleotides matching TRBD2. Germline lookup yields CDR1 LNHDA and CDR2 SQIVND (reference sequence). With 7 bases clipped from V and 4 bases from J, the junction kept 6 bases outside the gene matches. The length of the CDR3 is 13 residues. CDR3 sequence (DNA): TGTGCCAGTAAGCGGGCTAGCGGAGAGACCCAGTACTTC. Protein product: CASKRASGETQYF.

This clone was counted once. J is TRBJ2-6 and V is TRBV19, with D maybe TRBD1 (6 bases). This CDR3 contains 16 residues. V was clipped by 5 bases and J by 5 bases, with 16 bases between them. Germline CDR1 is LNHDA and CDR2 is SQIVND (reference sequence). This chain's CDR3 is CASSPSTGLRANVLTF. CDR3 nucleotides: TGTGCCAGTAGTCCGTCAACAGGGCTTAGGGCCAACGTCCTGACTTTC.

The genes are TRBV11-3 and TRBJ2-7; D not resolved. The V gene lost 3 bases and the J gene lost 3 bases, with 3 bases spanning the gap. The CDR3 sequence is 11 residues long. CDR1 and CDR2 from the germline V gene are SGHNT and YENEEA. CDR3 sequence: CASSFYYEQYF. CDR3 bases: TGTGCCAGCAGCTTCTACTACGAGCAGTACTTC.

V gene TRBV11-2 combines with J gene TRBJ2-7; D is unclear. The V end lost 1 base, the J end lost 3 bases, and 7 bases lay between the germline ends. Germline values: CDR1 SGHAT, CDR2 FQNNGV. The CDR3 has 13 residues. This CDR3 is CASSLGQRYEQYF. For the CDR3, the DNA is TGTGCCAGCAGCTTAGGACAACGCTACGAGCAGTACTTC.

Only a few counts were recorded for this clone. The rearrangement uses TRBV14 and TRBJ2-7, with D hard to call. Between the trimmed V and J ends, which lost 4 bases and 9 bases, there was a span of 13 bases. The V gene's germline CDR1 is SGHDN and CDR2 FVKESK. There are 12 residues in the CDR3. CDR3 amino acids: CASSPSVTAQYF. In DNA form, the CDR3 reads TGTGCCAGCAGCCCTTCGGTAACAGCGCAGTACTTC.

V usage is TRBV2 and J usage is TRBJ2-1; 7 bases line up with TRBD1. The CDR3 is 14 residues long. The germline CDR1 and CDR2 sequences are SNHLY and FYNNEI. With V trimmed by 4 bases and J by 4 bases, 4 bases remained unmatched. This CDR3 is CASSVPGGYNEQFF. The CDR3 DNA is TGTGCCAGCAGTGTCCCAGGGGGATACAATGAGCAGTTCTTC.

V gene TRBV5-4 combines with J gene TRBJ1-1; no reliable D call. CDR1 is SGHNT and CDR2 is YYREEE in the germline V gene (reference sequence). This CDR3 contains 15 residues. V was clipped by 4 bases and J by 5 bases, with 18 bases between them. CDR3 protein: CASSARQAGNTEAFF. CDR3 nucleotide sequence: TGTGCCAGCAGCGCCCGCCAGGCTGGTAATACTGAAGCTTTCTTT.

This clone appeared a few times. CDR3 sequence: CASSPGQFINYGYTF. CDR3 bases: TGTGCCAGCAGCCCCGGACAGTTCATAAACTATGGCTACACCTTC. The chain employs TRBV11-2 and TRBJ1-2, with TRBD1 as a possible D gene (6 bases). Germline assignment: CDR1 SGHAT and CDR2 FQNNGV. The CDR3 runs to 15 residues. V lost 5 bases to trimming and J lost 2 bases, with 15 bases between them.

The chain combines TRBV12-3 or TRBV12-4 with TRBJ1-2; no reliable D call. V dropped 7 bases and J dropped 11 bases, with 20 bases sitting between them. The CDR3 has 13 residues. Here the CDR3 reads CASTDYGESIYTF. Written as DNA, the CDR3 is TGTGCCAGCACCGACTACGGGGAGTCTATTTACACCTTC.